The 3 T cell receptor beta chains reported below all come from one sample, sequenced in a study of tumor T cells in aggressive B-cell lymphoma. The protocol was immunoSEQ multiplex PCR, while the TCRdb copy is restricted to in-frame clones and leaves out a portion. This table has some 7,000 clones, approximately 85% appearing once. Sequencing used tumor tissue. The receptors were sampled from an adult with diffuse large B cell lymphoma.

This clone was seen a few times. This CDR3 reads CASSPEWSGRSYEQYF. CDR3 sequence (DNA): TGTGCCAGCAGCCCCGAGTGGAGCGGGAGGTCCTACGAGCAGTACTTC. The gene calls are TRBV16 and TRBJ2-5, with 9 positions matching TRBD2. The assigned J gene may be wrong: the sequence end matches TRBJ2-7 better. Germline values: CDR1 KGHSY, CDR2 FQNENV. The CDR3 spans 16 residues.

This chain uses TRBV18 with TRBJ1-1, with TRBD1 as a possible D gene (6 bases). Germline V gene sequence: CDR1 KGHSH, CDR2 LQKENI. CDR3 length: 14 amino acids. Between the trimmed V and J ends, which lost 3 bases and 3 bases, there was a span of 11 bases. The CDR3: CASSPTDRYTEAFF. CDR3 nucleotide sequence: TGTGCCAGCTCACCGACCGACAGGTACACTGAAGCTTTCTTT.

CDR3 DNA: TGTGCCAGCCACGGACAGGGCAATCAGCCCCAGCATTTT. This codes for CASHGQGNQPQHF. The chain employs TRBV6-6 and TRBJ1-5; 7 bases match TRBD1. Germline V gene lookup returns CDR1 MNHNY and CDR2 SVGAGI (reference sequence). The V and J ends lost 8 bases and 2 bases, in that order; junction bases with no gene match: 3. The CDR3 totals 13 residues.